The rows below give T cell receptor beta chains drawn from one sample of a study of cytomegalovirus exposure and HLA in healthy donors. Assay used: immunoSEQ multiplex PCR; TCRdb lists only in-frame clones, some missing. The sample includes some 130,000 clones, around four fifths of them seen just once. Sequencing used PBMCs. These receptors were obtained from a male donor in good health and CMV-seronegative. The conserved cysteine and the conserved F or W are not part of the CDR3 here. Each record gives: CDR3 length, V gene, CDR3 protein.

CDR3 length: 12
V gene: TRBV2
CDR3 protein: ASRTGPPSGELF

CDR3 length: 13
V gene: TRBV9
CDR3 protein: ASSPTPGANEKLF

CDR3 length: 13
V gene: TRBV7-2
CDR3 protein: ASSPFAGAAGEQY

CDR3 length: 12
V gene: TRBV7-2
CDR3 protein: ASSLADREYEQY

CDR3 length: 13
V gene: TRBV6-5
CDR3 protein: ASSPGTSGTYEQY

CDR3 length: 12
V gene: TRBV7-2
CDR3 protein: ASSWGVRVDEQF

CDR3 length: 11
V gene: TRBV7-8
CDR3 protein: ASISFEGNEQF

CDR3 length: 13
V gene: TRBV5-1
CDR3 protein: ASSHQRGVQETQY

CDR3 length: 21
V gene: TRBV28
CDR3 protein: ASSRARSRGTSGGVSSYNEQF

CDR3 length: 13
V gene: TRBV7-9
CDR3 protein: ASTPGQGTTGELF

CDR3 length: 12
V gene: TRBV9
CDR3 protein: ASSVDRGQETQY

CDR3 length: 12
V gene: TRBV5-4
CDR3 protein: ASSPDRVGREQY

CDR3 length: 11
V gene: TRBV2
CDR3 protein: ASNRDRAYEQY

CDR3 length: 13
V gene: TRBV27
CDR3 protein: ASSSRDTGRYGYT

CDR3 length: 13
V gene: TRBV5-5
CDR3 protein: ASSLEDRGMDTQY

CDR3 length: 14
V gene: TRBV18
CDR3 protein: ASSPTAGTGSYGYT

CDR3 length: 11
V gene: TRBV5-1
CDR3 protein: ASTYTGERGYT

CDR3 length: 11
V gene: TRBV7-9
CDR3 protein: ASSLAVGDTQY